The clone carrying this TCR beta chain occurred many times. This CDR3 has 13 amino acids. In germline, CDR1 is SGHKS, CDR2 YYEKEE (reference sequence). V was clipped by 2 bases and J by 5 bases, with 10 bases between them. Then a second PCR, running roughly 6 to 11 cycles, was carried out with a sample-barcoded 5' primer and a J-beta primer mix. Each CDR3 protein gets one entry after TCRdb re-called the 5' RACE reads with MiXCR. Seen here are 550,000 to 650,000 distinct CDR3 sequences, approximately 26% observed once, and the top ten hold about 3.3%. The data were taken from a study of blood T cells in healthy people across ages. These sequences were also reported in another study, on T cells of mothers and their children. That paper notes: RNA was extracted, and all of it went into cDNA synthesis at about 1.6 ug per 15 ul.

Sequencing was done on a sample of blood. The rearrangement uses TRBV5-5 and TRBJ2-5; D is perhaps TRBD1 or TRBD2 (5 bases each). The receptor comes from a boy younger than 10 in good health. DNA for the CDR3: TGTGCCAGCAGCTTAGCAGGGACGGAGACCCAGTACTTC. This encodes CASSLAGTETQYF. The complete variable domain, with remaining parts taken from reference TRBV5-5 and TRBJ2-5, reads DAGVTQSPTHLIKTRGQQVTLRCSPISGHKSVSWYQQVLGQGPQFIFQYYEKEERGRGNFPDRFSARQFPNYSSELNVNALLLGDSALYLCASSLAGTETQYFGPGTRLLVL.